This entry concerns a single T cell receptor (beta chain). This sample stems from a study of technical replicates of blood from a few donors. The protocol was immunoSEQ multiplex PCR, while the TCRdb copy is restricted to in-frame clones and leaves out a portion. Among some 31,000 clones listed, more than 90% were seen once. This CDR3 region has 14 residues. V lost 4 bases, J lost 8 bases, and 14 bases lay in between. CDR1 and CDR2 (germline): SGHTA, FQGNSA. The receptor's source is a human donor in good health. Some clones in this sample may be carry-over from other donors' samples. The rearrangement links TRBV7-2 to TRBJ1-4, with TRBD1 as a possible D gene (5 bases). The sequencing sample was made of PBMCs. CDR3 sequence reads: CASSSTTYREKLFF. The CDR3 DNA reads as TGTGCCAGCAGCTCGACAACGTACAGGGAAAAACTGTTTTTT.